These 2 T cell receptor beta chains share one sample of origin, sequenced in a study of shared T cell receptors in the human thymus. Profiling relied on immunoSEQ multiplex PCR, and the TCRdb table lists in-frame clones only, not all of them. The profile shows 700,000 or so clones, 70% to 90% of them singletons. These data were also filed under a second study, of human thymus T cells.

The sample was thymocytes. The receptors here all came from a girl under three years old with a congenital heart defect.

CDR3 protein: CASSLQGAEPTPNYGYTF. The CDR3 nucleotides read TGTGCCAGCAGCTTGCAGGGGGCTGAGCCGACCCCAAACTATGGCTACACCTTC. The V and J genes are TRBV5-4 and TRBJ1-2; 8 bases map to TRBD1. This CDR3 spans 18 amino acids. CDR1 and CDR2 (germline): SGHNT, YYREEE (reference sequence). The V and J ends lost 1 base and 2 bases, in that order; junction bases with no gene match: 13.

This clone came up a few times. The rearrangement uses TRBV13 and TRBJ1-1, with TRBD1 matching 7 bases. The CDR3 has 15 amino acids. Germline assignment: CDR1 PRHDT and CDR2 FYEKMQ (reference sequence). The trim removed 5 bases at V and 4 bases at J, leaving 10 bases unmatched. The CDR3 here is CASSIYRGRGTEAFF. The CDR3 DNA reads TGTGCCAGCAGCATTTACAGGGGAAGGGGCACTGAAGCTTTCTTT.